This TCR beta chain emerged from a study of human T cells and chemical hapten exposure. Overall study: For the roughly 24-week duration of the study, patients were given weekly doses of diphenylcyclopropenone on the scalp.

Regarding time point: patch test 1, 2 weeks after DPC sensitization. As to treatment: therapeutic diphenylcyclopropenone sensitization with weekly scalp DPC. In the library, unique molecular identifiers were attached to individual cDNA molecules. Authors' processing steps: Individual samples carried between roughly 23,224 and 690,600 TCRs, with 80,000 to 100,000 as the median. TCRdb re-derived calls from the RACE reads in MiXCR, one entry per CDR3 protein. These V and J calls derive from TCRdb rather than the authors' analysis. The top ten hold about 2.1% of the sample, which has a few hundred thousand distinct CDR3 sequences, more than 4.5% seen once. The CDR3 spans 16 residues. V lost 3 bases and J 2 bases, leaving 14 bases between the germline ends. The germline V gene encodes CDR1 MNHEY and CDR2 SMNVEV (reference sequence). Notes on the study in general: After DPC sensitization, TCRs above 1 in 1000 frequency showed no change.

With respect to this clonotype: Its antigen is not identified.

The chain has TRBV27 and TRBJ2-1; D not certain. This sequence was found in a woman between 45 and 65 years old with alopecia areata. Some clones in this sample may be carry-over from other donors' samples. Here the sequenced sample was whole blood, taken in connection with sensitization to the hapten diphenylcyclopropenone (DPC). CDR3 protein: CASSFFNRSPYNEQFF. For the CDR3, the DNA is TGTGCCAGCAGTTTTTTCAATCGGAGCCCCTACAATGAGCAGTTCTTC.